This T cell receptor (beta chain) was identified in a study of blood T cell repertoires in COVID-19. About the study: Some COVID-19 samples were acute and others convalescent; all came from the United States, Italy and Spain. PBMCs, B-cell-depleted T cells, or T cells were the source of the cDNA or gDNA that made up the material.

In the authors' workflow: Nucleated cell counts were estimated from reference gene primer amplification. The data were produced by immunoSEQ multiplex PCR, yet TCRdb's version contains in-frame clones alone and is incomplete. From that table come the V and J calls and clone size; the DNA was used to work out D and trimming. The sample holds a few hundred thousand clones, 90% seen once. The CDR3 has 15 residues. Germline values: CDR1 SSHAT, CDR2 FNYEAQ (reference sequence). Seattle patient enrollment occurred during active infection, with longitudinal follow-up thereafter. In the case of this clone: The junction departs from the called germline gene at one end, perhaps through a read error.

The chain has TRBV7-7 and TRBJ2-7; 10 nucleotides match TRBD1. Sequencing was performed on peripheral blood. The TCR was taken from a middle-aged woman with COVID-19, enrolled during active disease. The chain's CDR3 is CASSSGTGALYEQYF. The CDR3 bases are TGTGCTAGCAGCTCCGGGACAGGGGCCCTATACGAGCAGTACTTC.